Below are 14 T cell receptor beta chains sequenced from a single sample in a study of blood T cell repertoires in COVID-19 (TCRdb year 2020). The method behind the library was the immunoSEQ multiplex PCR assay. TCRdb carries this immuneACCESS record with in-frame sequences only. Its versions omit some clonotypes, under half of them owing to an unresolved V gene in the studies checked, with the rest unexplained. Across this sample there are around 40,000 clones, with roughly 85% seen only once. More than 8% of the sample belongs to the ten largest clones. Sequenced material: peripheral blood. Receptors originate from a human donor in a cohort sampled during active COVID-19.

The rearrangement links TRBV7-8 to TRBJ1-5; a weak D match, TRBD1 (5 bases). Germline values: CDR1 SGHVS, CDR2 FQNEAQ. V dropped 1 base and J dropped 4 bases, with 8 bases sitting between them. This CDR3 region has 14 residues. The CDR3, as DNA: TGTGCCAGCAGCTTAGTAGGGGTTAATCAGCCCCAGCATTTT. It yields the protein CASSLVGVNQPQHF.

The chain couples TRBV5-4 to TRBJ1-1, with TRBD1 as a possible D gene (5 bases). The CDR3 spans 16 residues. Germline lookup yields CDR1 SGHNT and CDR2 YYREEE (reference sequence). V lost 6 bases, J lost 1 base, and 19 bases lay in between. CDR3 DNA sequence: TGTGCCAGCAACAATGGGGGGACCTTGGCGAACACTGAAGCTTTCTTT. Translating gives CASNNGGTLANTEAFF.

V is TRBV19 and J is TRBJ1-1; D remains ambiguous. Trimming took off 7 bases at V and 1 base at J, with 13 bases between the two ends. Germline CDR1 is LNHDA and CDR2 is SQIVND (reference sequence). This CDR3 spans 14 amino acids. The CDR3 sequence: CASTPRDTNTEAFF. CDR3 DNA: TGTGCCAGTACCCCCCGGGATACGAACACTGAAGCTTTCTTT.

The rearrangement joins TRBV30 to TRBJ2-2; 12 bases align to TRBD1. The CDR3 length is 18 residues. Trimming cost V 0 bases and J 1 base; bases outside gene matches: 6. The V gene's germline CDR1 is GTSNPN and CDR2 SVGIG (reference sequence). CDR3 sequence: CAWSVRGQGAENTGELFF. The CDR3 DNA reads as TGTGCCTGGAGTGTACGGGGACAGGGGGCTGAGAACACCGGGGAGCTGTTTTTT.

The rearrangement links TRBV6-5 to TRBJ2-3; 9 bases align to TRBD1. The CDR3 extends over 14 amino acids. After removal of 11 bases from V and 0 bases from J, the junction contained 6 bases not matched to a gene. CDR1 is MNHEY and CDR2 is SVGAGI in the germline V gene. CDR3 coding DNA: TGTGCCGGGGGGGGACAGGGTAGCACAGATACGCAGTATTTT. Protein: CAGGGQGSTDTQYF.

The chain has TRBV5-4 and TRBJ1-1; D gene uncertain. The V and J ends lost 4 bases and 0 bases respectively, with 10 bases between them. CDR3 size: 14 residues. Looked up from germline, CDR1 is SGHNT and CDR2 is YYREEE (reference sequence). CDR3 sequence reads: CASSSKEMNTEAFF. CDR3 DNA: TGTGCCAGCAGCAGCAAAGAGATGAACACTGAAGCTTTCTTT.

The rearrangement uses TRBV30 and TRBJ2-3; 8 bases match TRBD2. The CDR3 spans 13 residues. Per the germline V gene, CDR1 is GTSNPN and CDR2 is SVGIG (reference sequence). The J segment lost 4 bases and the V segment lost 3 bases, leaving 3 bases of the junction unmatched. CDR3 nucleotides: TGTGCCTGGAGCGGGGGGGCGGCAGATACGCAGTATTTT. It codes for CAWSGGAADTQYF.

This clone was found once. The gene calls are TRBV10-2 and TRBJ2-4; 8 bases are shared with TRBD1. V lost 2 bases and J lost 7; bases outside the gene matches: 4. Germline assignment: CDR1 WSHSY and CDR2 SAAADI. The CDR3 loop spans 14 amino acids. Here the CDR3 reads CASSEPGTGNIQYF. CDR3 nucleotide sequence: TGCGCCAGCAGTGAGCCTGGGACAGGTAACATTCAGTACTTC.

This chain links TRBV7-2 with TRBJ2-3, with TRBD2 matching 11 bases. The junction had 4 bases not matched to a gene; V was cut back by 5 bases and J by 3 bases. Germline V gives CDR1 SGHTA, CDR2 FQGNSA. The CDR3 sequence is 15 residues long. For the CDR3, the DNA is TGTGCCAGCAGCGACCGACTAGCGGGGACAGATACGCAGTATTTT. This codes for CASSDRLAGTDTQYF. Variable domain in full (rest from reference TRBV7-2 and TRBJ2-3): GAGVSQSPSNKVTEKGKDVELRCDPISGHTALYWYRQSLGQGLEFLIYFQGNSAPDKSGLPSDRFSAERTGGSVSTLTIQRTQQEDSAVYLCASSDRLAGTDTQYFGPGTRLTVL.

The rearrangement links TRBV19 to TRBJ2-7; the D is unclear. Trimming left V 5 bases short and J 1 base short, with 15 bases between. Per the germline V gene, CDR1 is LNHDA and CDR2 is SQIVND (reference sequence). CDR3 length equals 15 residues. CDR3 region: CASSPTGSPSYEQYF. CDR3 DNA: TGTGCCAGTAGTCCGACCGGGTCCCCTTCCTACGAGCAGTACTTC. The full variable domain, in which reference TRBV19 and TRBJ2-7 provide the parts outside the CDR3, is DGGITQSPKYLFRKEGQNVTLSCEQNLNHDAMYWYRQDPGQGLRLIYYSQIVNDFQKGDIAEGYSVSREKKESFPLTVTSAQKNPTAFYLCASSPTGSPSYEQYFGPGTRLTVT.

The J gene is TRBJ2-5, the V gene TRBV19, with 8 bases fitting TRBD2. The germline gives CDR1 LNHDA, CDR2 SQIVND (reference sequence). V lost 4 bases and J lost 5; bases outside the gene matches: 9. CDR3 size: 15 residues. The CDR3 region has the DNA TGTGCCAGTAGTAGACCCCGGGGGGGTCCTGAGACCCAGTACTTC. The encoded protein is CASSRPRGGPETQYF.

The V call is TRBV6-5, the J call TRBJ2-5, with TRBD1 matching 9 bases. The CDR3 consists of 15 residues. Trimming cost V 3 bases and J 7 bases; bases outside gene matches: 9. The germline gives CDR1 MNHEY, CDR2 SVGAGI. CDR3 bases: TGTGCCAGCAGTTATACCCGGACAGGGGCATCGACCCAGTACTTC. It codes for CASSYTRTGASTQYF.

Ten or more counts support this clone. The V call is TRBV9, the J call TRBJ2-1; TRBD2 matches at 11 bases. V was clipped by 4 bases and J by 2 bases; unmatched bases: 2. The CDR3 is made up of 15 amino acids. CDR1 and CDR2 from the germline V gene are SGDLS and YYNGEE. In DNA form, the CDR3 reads TGTGCCAGCAGCACTAGCGGGGGCCCCTACAATGAGCAGTTCTTC. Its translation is CASSTSGGPYNEQFF.

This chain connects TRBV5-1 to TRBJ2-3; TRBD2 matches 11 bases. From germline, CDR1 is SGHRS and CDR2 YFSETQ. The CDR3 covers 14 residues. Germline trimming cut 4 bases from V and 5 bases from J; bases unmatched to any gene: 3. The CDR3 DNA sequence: TGCGCCAGCAGCGTTAGCGGGAGGGTAGATACGCAGTATTTT. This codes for CASSVSGRVDTQYF. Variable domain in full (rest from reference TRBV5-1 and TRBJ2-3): KAGVTQTPRYLIKTRGQQVTLSCSPISGHRSVSWYQQTPGQGLQFLFEYFSETQRNKGNFPGRFSGRQFSNSRSEMNVSTLELGDSALYLCASSVSGRVDTQYFGPGTRLTVL.